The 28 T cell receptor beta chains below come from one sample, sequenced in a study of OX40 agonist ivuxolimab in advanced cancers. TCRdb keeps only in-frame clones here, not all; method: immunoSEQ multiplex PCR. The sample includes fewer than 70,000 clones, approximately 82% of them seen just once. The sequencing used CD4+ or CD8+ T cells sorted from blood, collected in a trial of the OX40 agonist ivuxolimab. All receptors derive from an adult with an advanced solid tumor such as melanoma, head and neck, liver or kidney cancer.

This chain's CDR3 is CASSYSSGGDYGYTF. In DNA, the CDR3 is TGTGCCAGCAGTTACTCTTCAGGAGGCGACTATGGCTACACCTTC. The chain couples TRBV6-5 to TRBJ1-2; D not certain. CDR1 and CDR2 from the germline V gene are MNHEY and SVGAGI. The CDR3 has 15 residues. The V gene lost 0 bases and the J gene lost 3 bases, with 11 bases spanning the gap.

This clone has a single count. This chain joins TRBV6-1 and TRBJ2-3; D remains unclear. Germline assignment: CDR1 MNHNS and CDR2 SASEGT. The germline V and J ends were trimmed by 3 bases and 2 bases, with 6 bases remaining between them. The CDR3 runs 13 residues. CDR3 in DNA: TGTGCCAGCAGTGAGCTCTCCACAGATACGCAGTATTTT. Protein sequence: CASSELSTDTQYF.

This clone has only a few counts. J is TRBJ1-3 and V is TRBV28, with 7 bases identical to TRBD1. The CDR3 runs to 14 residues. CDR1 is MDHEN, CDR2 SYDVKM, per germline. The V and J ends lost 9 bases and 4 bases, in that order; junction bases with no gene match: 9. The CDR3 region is CASGTDEAGNTIYF. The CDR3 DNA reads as TGTGCCAGTGGGACAGACGAGGCGGGAAACACCATATATTTT.

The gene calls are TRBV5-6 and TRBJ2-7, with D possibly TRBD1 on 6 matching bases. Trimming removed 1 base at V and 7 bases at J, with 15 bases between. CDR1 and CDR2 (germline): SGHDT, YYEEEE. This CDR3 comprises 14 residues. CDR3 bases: TGTGCCAGCAGCTTGCCCGACAGGTCGTGGGAGCAGTACTTC. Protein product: CASSLPDRSWEQYF.

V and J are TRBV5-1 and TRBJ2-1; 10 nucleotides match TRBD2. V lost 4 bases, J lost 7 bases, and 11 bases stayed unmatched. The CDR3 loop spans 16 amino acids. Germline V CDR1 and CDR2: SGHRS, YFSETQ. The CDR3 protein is CASSGSSGGPPNEQFF. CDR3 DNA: TGCGCCAGCAGCGGATCTAGCGGGGGCCCACCTAATGAGCAGTTCTTC.

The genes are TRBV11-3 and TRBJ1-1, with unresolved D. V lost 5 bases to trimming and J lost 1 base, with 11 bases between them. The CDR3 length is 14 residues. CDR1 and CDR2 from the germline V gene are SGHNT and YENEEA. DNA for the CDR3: TGTGCCAGCAGCATTAGGGAGGCGAACACTGAAGCTTTCTTT. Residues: CASSIREANTEAFF. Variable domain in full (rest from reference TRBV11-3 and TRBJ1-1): EAGVVQSPRYKIIEKKQPVAFWCNPISGHNTLYWYLQNLGQGPELLIRYENEEAVDDSQLPKDRFSAERLKGVDSTLKIQPAELGDSAVYLCASSIREANTEAFFGQGTRLTVV.

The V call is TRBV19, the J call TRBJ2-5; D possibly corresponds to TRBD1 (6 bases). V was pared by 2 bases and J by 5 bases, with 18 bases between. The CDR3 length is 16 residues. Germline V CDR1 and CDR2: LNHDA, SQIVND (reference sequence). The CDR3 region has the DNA TGTGCCAGTAGTATATCCTCCGGGACACTGGGGGAGACCCAGTACTTC. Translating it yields CASSISSGTLGETQYF.

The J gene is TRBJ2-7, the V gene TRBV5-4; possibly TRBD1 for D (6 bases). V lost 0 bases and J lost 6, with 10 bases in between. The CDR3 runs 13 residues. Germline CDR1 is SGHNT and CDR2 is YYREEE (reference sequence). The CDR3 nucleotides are TGTGCCAGCAGCTTGGTGGGGGCGGGCGAGCAGTACTTC. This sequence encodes CASSLVGAGEQYF.

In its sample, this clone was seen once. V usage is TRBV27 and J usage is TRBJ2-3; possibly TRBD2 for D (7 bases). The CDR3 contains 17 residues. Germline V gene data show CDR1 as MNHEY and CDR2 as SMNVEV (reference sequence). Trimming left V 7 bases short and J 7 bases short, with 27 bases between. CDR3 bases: TGTGCCAGCATTACAGGAGGGGGGGCCTTGGGGCGGAATACGCAGTATTTT. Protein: CASITGGGALGRNTQYF.

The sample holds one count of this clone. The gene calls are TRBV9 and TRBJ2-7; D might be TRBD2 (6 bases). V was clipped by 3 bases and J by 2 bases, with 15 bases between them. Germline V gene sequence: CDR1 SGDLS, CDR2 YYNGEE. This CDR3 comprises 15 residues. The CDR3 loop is CASSEGRGYPYEQYF. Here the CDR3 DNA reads TGTGCCAGCAGCGAGGGGCGGGGATATCCCTACGAGCAGTACTTC.

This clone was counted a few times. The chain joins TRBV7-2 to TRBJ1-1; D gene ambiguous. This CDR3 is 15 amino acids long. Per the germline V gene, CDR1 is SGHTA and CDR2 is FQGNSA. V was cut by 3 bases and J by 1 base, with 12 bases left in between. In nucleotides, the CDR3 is TGTGCCAGCAGCTTTGATGGACGGAAGAACACTGAAGCTTTCTTT. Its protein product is CASSFDGRKNTEAFF. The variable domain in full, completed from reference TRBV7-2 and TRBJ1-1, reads GAGVSQSPSNKVTEKGKDVELRCDPISGHTALYWYRQSLGQGLEFLIYFQGNSAPDKSGLPSDRFSAERTGGSVSTLTIQRTQQEDSAVYLCASSFDGRKNTEAFFGQGTRLTVV.

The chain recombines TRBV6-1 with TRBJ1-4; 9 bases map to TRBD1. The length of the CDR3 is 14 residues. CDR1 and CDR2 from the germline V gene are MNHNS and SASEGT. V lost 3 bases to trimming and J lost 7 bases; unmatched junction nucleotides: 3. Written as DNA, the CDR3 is TGTGCCAGCAGTGATCGGACAGGGGTTGAAAAACTGTTTTTT. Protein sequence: CASSDRTGVEKLFF.

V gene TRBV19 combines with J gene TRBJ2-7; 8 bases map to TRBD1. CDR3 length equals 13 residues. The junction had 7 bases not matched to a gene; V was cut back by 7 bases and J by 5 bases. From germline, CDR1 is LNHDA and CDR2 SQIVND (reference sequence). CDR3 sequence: CASKGTGLDEQYF. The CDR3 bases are TGTGCCAGTAAGGGGACAGGCCTTGACGAGCAGTACTTC.

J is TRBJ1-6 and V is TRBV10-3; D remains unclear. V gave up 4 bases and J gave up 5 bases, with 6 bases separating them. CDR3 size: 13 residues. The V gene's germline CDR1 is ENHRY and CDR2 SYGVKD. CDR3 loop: CAISVDHNSPLHF. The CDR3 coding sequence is TGTGCCATCAGTGTGGACCATAATTCACCCCTCCACTTT.

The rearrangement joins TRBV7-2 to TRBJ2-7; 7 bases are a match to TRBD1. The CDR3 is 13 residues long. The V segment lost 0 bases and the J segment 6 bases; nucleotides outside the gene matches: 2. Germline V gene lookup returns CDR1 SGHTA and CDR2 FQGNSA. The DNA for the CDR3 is TGTGCCAGCAGCTTAGCACAGGGGTCCGAGCAGTACTTC. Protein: CASSLAQGSEQYF.

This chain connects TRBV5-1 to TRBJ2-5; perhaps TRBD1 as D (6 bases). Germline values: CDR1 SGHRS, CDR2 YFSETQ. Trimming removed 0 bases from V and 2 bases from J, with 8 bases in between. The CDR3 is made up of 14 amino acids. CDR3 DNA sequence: TGCGCCAGCAGCTTGGGGACAGAACAAGAGACCCAGTACTTC. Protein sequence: CASSLGTEQETQYF.

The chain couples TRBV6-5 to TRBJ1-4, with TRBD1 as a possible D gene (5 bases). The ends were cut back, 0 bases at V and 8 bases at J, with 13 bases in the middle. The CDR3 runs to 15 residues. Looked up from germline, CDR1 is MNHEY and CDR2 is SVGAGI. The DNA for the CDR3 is TGTGCCAGCAGTTACTCGGTGGGGGGAGGGGAAAAACTGTTTTTT. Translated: CASSYSVGGGEKLFF.

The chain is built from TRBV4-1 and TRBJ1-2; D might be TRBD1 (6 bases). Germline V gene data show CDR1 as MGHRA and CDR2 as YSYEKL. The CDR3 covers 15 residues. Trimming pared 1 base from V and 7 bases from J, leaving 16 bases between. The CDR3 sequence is CASSQGQGPGGGYTF. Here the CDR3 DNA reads TGCGCCAGCAGCCAAGGGCAGGGGCCTGGGGGTGGCTACACCTTC.

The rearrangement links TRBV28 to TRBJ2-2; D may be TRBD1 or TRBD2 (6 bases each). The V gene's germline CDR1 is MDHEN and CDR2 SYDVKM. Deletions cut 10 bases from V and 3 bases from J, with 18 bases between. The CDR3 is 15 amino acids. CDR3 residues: CATVRGGLYTGELFF. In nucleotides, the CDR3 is TGTGCCACAGTTAGAGGGGGGCTTTACACCGGGGAGCTGTTTTTT. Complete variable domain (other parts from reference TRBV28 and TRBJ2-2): DVKVTQSSRYLVKRTGEKVFLECVQDMDHENMFWYRQDPGLGLRLIYFSYDVKMKEKGDIPEGYSVSREKKERFSLILESASTNQTSMYLCATVRGGLYTGELFFGEGSRLTVL.

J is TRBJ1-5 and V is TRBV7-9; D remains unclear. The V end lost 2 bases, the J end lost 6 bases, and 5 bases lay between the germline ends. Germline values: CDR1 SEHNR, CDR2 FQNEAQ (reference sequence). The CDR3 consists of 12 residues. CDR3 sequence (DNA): TGTGCCAGCAGCTTATTAGGTCAGCCCCAGCATTTT. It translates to CASSLLGQPQHF.

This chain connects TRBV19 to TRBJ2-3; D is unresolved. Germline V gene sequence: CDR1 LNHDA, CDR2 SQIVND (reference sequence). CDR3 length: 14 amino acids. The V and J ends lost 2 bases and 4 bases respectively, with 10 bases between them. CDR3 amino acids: CASSIRPGPDTQYF. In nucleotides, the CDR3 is TGTGCCAGTAGTATAAGGCCTGGGCCAGATACGCAGTATTTT.

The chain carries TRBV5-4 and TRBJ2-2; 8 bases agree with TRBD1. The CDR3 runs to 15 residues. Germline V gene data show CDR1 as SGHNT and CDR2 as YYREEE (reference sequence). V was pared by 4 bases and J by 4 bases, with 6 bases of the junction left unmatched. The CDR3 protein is CASSQMTGATGELFF. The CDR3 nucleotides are TGTGCCAGCAGCCAGATGACAGGGGCCACCGGGGAGCTGTTTTTT. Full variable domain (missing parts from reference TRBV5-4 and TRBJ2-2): ETGVTQSPTHLIKTRGQQVTLRCSSQSGHNTVSWYQQALGQGPQFIFQYYREEENGRGNFPPRFSGLQFPNYSSELNVNALELDDSALYLCASSQMTGATGELFFGEGSRLTVL.

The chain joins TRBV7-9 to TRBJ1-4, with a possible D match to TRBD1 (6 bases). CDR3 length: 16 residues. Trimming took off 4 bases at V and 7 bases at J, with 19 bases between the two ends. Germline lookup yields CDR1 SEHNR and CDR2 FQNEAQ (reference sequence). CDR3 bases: TGTGCCAGCAGCTCAAAGGGTTCGCAGGGGCCTGAAAAACTGTTTTTT. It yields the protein CASSSKGSQGPEKLFF.

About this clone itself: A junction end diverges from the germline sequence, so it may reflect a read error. The DNA for the CDR3 is TGTGCTAGCAGCTTATTCATTAACACTGAAGCTTTCTTT. As protein: CASSLFINTEAFF. This rearrangement joins TRBV7-7 to TRBJ1-1; D uncertain. The length of the CDR3 is 13 residues. CDR1 is SSHAT and CDR2 is FNYEAQ in the germline V gene (reference sequence).

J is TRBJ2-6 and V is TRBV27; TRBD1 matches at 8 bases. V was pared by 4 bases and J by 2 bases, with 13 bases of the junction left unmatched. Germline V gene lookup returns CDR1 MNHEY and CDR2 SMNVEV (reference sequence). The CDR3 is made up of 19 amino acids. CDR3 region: CASSWLDRGRVTGANVLTF. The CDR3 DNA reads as TGTGCCAGCAGTTGGCTCGACAGGGGACGGGTTACTGGGGCCAACGTCCTGACTTTC.

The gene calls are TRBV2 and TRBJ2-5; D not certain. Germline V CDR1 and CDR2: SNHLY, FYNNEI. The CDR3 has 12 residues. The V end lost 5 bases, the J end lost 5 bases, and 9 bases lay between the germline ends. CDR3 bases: TGTGCCAGCAGTCTGTATGCGGAGACCCAGTACTTC. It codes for CASSLYAETQYF.

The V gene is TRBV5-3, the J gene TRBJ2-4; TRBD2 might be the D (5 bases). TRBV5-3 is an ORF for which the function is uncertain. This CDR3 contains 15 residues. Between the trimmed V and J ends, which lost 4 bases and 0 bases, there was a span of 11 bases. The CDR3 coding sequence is TGTGCCAGAAGCGTTTACCGGGGAGCCAAAAACATTCAGTACTTC. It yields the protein CARSVYRGAKNIQYF.

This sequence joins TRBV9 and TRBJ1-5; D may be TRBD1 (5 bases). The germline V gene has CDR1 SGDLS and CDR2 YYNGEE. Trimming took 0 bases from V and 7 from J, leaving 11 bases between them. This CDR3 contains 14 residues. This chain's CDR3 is CASSVGGSGQPQHF. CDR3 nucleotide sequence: TGTGCCAGCAGCGTAGGGGGCAGCGGCCAGCCCCAGCATTTT.